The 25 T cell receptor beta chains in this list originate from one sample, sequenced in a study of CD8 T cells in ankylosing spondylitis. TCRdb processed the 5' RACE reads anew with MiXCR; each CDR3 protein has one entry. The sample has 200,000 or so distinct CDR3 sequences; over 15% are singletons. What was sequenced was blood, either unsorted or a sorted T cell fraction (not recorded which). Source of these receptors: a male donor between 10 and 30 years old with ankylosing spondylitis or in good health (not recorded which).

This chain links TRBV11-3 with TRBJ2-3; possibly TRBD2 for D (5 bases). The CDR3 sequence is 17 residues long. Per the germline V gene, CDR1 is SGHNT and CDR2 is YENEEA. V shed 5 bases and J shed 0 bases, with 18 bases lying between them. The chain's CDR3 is CASSLPARGLSTDTQYF. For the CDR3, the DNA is TGTGCCAGCAGCCTCCCCGCCCGCGGACTTAGCACAGATACGCAGTATTTT.

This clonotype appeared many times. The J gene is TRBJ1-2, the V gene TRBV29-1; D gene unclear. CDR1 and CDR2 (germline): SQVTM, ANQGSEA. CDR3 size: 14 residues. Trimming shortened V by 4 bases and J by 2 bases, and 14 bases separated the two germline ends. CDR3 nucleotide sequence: TGCAGCGTTGCTGGGGATGGAGAAAACTATGGCTACACCTTC. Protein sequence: CSVAGDGENYGYTF.

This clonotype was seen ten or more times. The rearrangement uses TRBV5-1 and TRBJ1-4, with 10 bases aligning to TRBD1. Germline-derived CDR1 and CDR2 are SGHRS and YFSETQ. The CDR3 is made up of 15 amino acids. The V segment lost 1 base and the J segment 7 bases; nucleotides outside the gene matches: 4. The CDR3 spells CASSLRQGAGEKLFF. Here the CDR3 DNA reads TGCGCCAGCAGCTTGCGACAGGGGGCAGGTGAAAAACTGTTTTTT.

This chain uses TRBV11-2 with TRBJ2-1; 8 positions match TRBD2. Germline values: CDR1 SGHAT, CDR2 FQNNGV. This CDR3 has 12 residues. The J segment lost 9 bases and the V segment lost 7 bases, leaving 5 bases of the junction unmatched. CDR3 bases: TGTGCCAGCACCAGCGGGAGCGCTGAGCAGTTCTTC. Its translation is CASTSGSAEQFF.

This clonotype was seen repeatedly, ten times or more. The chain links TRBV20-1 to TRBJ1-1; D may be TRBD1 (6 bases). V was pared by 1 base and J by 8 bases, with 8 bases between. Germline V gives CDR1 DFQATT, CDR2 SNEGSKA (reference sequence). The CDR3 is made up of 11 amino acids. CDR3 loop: CSARVGGEAFF. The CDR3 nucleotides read TGCAGTGCTAGAGTCGGGGGCGAAGCTTTCTTT.

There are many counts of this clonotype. CDR3: CASSSNPTGYNEQFF. DNA for the CDR3: TGTGCCAGCAGCTCGAACCCGACAGGCTACAATGAGCAGTTCTTC. The rearrangement joins TRBV5-6 to TRBJ2-1; weak D call: TRBD1 (6 bases). This CDR3 spans 15 amino acids. Germline values: CDR1 SGHDT, CDR2 YYEEEE. The V end was cut by 3 bases, the J end by 3 bases, with 13 bases between.

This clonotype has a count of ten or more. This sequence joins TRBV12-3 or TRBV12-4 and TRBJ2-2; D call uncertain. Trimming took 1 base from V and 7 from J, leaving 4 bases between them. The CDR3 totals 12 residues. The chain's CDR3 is CASSLGFGELFF. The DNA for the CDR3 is TGTGCCAGCAGTTTAGGATTCGGGGAGCTGTTTTTT.

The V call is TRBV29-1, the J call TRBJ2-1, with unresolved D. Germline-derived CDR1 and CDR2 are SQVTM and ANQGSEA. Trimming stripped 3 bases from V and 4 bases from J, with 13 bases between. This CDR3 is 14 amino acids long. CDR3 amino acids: CSVEFHFAYNEQFF. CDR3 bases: TGCAGCGTTGAGTTTCACTTCGCGTACAATGAGCAGTTCTTC.

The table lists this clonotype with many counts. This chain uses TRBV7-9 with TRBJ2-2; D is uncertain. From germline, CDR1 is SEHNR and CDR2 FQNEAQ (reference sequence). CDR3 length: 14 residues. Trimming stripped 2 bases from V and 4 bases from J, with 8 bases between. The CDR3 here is CASSLSGFTGELFF. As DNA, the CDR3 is TGTGCCAGCAGCTTATCGGGTTTCACCGGGGAGCTGTTTTTT.

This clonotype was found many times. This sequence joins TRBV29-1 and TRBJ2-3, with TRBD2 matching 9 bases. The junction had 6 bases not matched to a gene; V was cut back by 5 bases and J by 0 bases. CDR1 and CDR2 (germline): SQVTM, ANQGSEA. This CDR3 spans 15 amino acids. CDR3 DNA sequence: TGCAGCGTTTGGTCTAGCGGGACTAGCACAGATACGCAGTATTTT. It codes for CSVWSSGTSTDTQYF.

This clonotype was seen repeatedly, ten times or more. This CDR3 reads CASSLREGDRRAFF. The CDR3 bases are TGTGCCAGCAGCTTAAGGGAGGGGGACCGACGGGCTTTCTTT. This rearrangement joins TRBV7-9 to TRBJ1-1; D is possibly TRBD1 (6 bases). V shed 2 bases and J shed 11 bases, with 18 bases lying between them. CDR1 and CDR2 (germline): SEHNR, FQNEAQ (reference sequence). The CDR3 sequence is 14 residues long.

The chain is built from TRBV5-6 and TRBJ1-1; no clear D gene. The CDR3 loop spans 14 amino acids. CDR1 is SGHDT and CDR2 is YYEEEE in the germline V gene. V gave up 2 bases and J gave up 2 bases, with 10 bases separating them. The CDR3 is CASSFSRGNTEAFF. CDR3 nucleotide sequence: TGTGCCAGCAGCTTTAGTAGAGGAAACACTGAAGCTTTCTTT.

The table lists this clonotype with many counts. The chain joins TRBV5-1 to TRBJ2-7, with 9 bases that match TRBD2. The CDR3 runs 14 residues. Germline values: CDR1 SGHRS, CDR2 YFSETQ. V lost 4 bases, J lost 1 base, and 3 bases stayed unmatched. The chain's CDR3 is CASSETSGSYEQYF. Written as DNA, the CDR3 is TGCGCCAGCAGCGAGACTAGCGGATCCTACGAGCAGTACTTC.

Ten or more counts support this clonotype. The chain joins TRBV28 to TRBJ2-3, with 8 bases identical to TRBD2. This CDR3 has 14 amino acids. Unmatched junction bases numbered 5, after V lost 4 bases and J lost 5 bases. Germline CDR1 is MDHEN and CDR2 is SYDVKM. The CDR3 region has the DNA TGTGCCAGCAGTTCCGGACTAGCAGAAGATACGCAGTATTTT. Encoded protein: CASSSGLAEDTQYF.

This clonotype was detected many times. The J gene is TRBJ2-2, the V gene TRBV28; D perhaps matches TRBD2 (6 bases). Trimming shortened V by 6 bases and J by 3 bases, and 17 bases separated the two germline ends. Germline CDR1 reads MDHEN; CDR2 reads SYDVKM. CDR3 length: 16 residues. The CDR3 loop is CASRSGGGSDTGELFF. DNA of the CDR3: TGTGCCAGCAGGTCTGGGGGAGGATCGGACACCGGGGAGCTGTTTTTT. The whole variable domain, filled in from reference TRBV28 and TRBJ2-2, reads DVKVTQSSRYLVKRTGEKVFLECVQDMDHENMFWYRQDPGLGLRLIYFSYDVKMKEKGDIPEGYSVSREKKERFSLILESASTNQTSMYLCASRSGGGSDTGELFFGEGSRLTVL.

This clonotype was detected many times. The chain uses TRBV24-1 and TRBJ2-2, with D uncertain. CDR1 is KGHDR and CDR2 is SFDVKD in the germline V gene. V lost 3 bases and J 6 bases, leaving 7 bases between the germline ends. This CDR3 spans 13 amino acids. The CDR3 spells CATSDARAGELFF. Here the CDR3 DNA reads TGTGCCACCAGTGATGCCCGGGCCGGGGAGCTGTTTTTT.

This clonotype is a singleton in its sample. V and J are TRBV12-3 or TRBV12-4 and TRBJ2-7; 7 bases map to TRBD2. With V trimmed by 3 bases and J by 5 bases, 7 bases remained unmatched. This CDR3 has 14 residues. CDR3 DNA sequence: TGTGCCAGCAGTTTTGTGGGAGGGCCCCACGAGCAGTACTTC. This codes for CASSFVGGPHEQYF.

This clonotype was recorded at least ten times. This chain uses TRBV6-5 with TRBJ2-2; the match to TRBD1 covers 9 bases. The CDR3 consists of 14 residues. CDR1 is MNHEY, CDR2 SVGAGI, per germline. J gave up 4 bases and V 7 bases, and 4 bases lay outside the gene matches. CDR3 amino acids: CASMGQGFTGELFF. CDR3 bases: TGTGCCAGCATGGGACAGGGCTTCACCGGGGAGCTGTTTTTT.

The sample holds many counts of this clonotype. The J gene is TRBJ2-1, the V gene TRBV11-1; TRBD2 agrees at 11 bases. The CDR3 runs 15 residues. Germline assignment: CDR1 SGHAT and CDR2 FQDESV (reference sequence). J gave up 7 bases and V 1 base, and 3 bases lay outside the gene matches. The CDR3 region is CASSLDLAGGNEQFF. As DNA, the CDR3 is TGTGCCAGCAGCTTAGACCTAGCGGGAGGAAATGAGCAGTTCTTC. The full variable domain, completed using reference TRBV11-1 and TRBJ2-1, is EAEVAQSPRYKITEKSQAVAFWCDPISGHATLYWYRQILGQGPELLVQFQDESVVDDSQLPKDRFSAERLKGVDSTLKIQPAELGDSAMYLCASSLDLAGGNEQFFGPGTRLTVL.

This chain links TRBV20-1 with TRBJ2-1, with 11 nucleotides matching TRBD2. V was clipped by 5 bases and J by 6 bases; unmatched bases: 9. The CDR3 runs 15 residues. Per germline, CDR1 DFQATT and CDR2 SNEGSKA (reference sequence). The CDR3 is CSAASLAGGSNEQFF. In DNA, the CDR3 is TGCAGTGCTGCTAGCCTAGCGGGAGGAAGCAATGAGCAGTTCTTC.

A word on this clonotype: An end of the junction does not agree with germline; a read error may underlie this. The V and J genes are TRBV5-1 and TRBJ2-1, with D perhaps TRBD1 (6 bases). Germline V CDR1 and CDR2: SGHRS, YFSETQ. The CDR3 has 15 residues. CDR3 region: CATSMDSGRNNEQFF. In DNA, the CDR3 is TGCGCCACCAGCATGGACAGTGGACGCAACAATGAGCAGTTCTTC.

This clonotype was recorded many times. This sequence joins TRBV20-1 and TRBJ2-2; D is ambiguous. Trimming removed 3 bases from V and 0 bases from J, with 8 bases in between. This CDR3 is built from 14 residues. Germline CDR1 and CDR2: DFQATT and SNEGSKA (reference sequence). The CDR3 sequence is CSASHGPNTGELFF. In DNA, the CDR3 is TGCAGTGCTAGTCATGGACCGAACACCGGGGAGCTGTTTTTT.

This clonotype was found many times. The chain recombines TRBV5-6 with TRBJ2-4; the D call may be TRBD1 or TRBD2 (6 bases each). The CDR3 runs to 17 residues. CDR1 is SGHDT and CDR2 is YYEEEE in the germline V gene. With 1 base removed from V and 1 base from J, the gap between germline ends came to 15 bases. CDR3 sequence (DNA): TGTGCCAGCAGCTTGCGGGGGCCGGCGGTCGCCAAAAACATTCAGTACTTC. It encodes CASSLRGPAVAKNIQYF.

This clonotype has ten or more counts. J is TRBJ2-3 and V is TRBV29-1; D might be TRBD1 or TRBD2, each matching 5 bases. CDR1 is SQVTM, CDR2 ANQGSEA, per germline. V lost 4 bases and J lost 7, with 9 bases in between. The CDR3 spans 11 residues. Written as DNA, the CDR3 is TGCAGCGTTGGGGGGTCCAATACGCAGTATTTT. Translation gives CSVGGSNTQYF.

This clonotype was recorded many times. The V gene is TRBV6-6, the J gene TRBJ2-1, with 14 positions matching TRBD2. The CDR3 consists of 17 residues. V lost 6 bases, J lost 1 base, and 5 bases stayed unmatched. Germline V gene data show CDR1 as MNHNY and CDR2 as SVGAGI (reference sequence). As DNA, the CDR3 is TGTGCCAGCAGAACTGGGACTAGCGGGAGTTCCTACAATGAGCAGTTCTTC. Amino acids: CASRTGTSGSSYNEQFF.